This TCR beta chain was identified during a study of cytomegalovirus exposure and HLA in healthy donors. Regarding this clone: Other DNA sequences of this sample code for an identical CDR3.

PCR primers comprised 60 Vbeta and 13 Jbeta primers. Generated by immunoSEQ multiplex PCR, the TCRdb table keeps only in-frame clones and is missing some. The data contain 180,000 or so clones, roughly 80% of them singletons. Germline V lookup: CDR1 LNHDA, CDR2 SQIVND (reference sequence). CDR3 size: 12 residues. V dropped 5 bases and J dropped 0 bases, with 3 bases sitting between them. This rearrangement joins TRBV19 to TRBJ2-3; D is unresolved. Input material: PBMCs. The TCR was taken from a woman in her late teens or twenties in good health and CMV-seronegative. The CDR3 reads CASSPSTDTQYF. The CDR3 region has the DNA TGTGCCAGTAGTCCTAGCACAGATACGCAGTATTTT.